What follows are 11 T cell receptor beta chains derived from one specimen sequenced in a study of T cells in localized non-small cell lung cancer. Libraries were prepared by immunoSEQ multiplex PCR; TCRdb keeps only in-frame clonotypes and omits some of them. The sample has about 39,000 clones, 75% to 85% seen once. Sample: PBMCs, taken before any cancer treatment. Source of these receptors: a woman aged 40 to 75 with stage II squamous cell lung carcinoma.

As for this clone: Sequence at one end of the junction differs from germline and may be a read error. The chain couples TRBV20-1 to TRBJ1-2; the D is unclear. This CDR3 has 11 amino acids. Germline V gives CDR1 DFQATT, CDR2 SNEGSKA (reference sequence). The CDR3 DNA is TGCAGTGCAGCAGGTAAAGGACCGGCGGGCTTC. It codes for CSAAGKGPAGF.

The chain joins TRBV5-6 to TRBJ2-3, with D maybe TRBD1 (6 bases). CDR1 SGHDT and CDR2 YYEEEE come from the germline V gene. V lost 6 bases to trimming and J lost 3 bases, with 20 bases between them. The CDR3 spans 16 residues. This chain's CDR3 is CASTFKGGPGTDTQYF. The CDR3, as DNA: TGTGCCAGCACCTTCAAAGGGGGTCCAGGGACAGATACGCAGTATTTT.

This chain connects TRBV18 to TRBJ2-2; 8 bases are shared with TRBD1. V lost 6 bases, J lost 6 bases, and 6 bases stayed unmatched. The CDR3 covers 14 residues. CDR1 is KGHSH and CDR2 is LQKENI in the germline V gene. The CDR3 sequence: CASSWTGFAGELFF. CDR3 bases: TGTGCCAGCTCTTGGACAGGGTTTGCCGGGGAGCTGTTTTTT.

This chain links TRBV7-2 with TRBJ2-4, with D perhaps matching TRBD1 or TRBD2 (5 bases each). V was cut by 5 bases and J by 6 bases, with 11 bases left in between. The CDR3 is made up of 13 amino acids. Germline V gene sequence: CDR1 SGHTA, CDR2 FQGNSA. In nucleotides, the CDR3 is TGTGCCAGCAGCCCGGGTGGGGGAAACATTCAGTACTTC. Translation: CASSPGGGNIQYF.

This chain connects TRBV4-1 to TRBJ2-3, with a tentative D call TRBD2 (6 bases). This CDR3 comprises 15 residues. Germline V gene lookup returns CDR1 MGHRA and CDR2 YSYEKL. V lost 0 bases to trimming and J lost 2 bases, with 9 bases between them. The CDR3 loop reads CASSQERDFTDTQYF. CDR3 DNA sequence: TGCGCCAGCAGCCAAGAGAGGGACTTCACAGATACGCAGTATTTT.

The rearrangement links TRBV10-3 to TRBJ1-1, with 10 bases fitting TRBD1. Germline CDR1 ENHRY, CDR2 SYGVKD. CDR3 length: 15 amino acids. V shed 5 bases, J shed 11 bases, and the junction held 14 bases outside the gene matches. In DNA, the CDR3 is TGTGCCATCAGTTTTACCGGGACAGGGGCTGATACGGCTTTCTTT. Its protein is CAISFTGTGADTAFF.

This clone was picked up a small number of times. The chain joins TRBV7-2 to TRBJ1-1, with unresolved D. CDR1 is SGHTA, CDR2 FQGNSA, per germline. This CDR3 spans 13 amino acids. The V gene lost 1 base and the J gene lost 1 base, with 4 bases spanning the gap. CDR3: CASSLEQNTEAFF. The DNA of the CDR3 is TGTGCCAGCAGCTTAGAACAGAACACTGAAGCTTTCTTT.

This chain links TRBV6-5 with TRBJ1-1; D is undetermined. CDR3 size: 15 residues. V lost 0 bases, J lost 2 bases, and 10 bases lay in between. The germline CDR1 and CDR2 sequences are MNHEY and SVGAGI. Written as DNA, the CDR3 is TGTGCCAGCAGTTACTCGGGTTACGTAAACACTGAAGCTTTCTTT. Residues: CASSYSGYVNTEAFF.

The chain joins TRBV5-1 to TRBJ1-5; tentative D call: TRBD1 (6 bases). Trimming took off 4 bases at V and 3 bases at J, with 14 bases between the two ends. In germline, CDR1 is SGHRS, CDR2 YFSETQ. The CDR3 runs to 15 residues. CDR3 loop: CASSVDSGANQPQHF. The CDR3 bases are TGCGCCAGCAGCGTAGACTCAGGGGCCAATCAGCCCCAGCATTTT.

The J gene is TRBJ2-7, the V gene TRBV5-1; D is uncertain. Germline V gene sequence: CDR1 SGHRS, CDR2 YFSETQ. This CDR3 has 13 residues. Trimming stripped 4 bases from V and 0 bases from J, with 8 bases between. CDR3 DNA: TGCGCCAGCAGCCTTTGGGGCTCCTACGAGCAGTACTTC. Its translation is CASSLWGSYEQYF.

This sequence joins TRBV6-5 and TRBJ1-6, with D maybe TRBD1 (6 bases). V was shortened by 7 bases and J by 9 bases, with 19 bases between the two germline ends. Germline V gene data show CDR1 as MNHEY and CDR2 as SVGAGI. This CDR3 has 15 amino acids. The CDR3 DNA reads as TGTGCCAGCACCTCGATGGTGGGGGGGCGTTCACCCCTCCACTTT. Protein product: CASTSMVGGRSPLHF.